The sample holds a few counts of the clone carrying this TCR beta chain. Its cognate antigen is unknown. A single record per CDR3 protein comes from TCRdb applying MiXCR to the reads. The sample has about 890,000 distinct CDR3 sequences, 31% seen once; the top ten hold over 12%. V trimming: 3 bases; J trimming: 3 bases; junction bases outside the gene matches: 4. The CDR3 loop spans 14 amino acids. The V gene's germline CDR1 is MNHEY and CDR2 SVGAGI. This sample is drawn from a study of T cell repertoires in cytomegalovirus infection. Points from the study as a whole: HLA-C-restricted, CMV-specific TCR beta clonotypes were dominant ex vivo. Frequencies of public TCR beta families were cumulated, and this identified carriers of CMV plus the relevant HLA.

This material consisted of cultured CD8+ T cells from PBMCs, taken from culture after CMV antigen stimulation. The TCR was taken from a human donor in good health (CMV status not recorded). Some clones in this sample may be carry-over from other donors' samples. This rearrangement joins TRBV6-5 to TRBJ2-5; TRBD1 aligns across 7 bases. For the CDR3, the DNA is TGTGCCAGCAGTTATCAGGGGGACGAAGAGACCCAGTACTTC. Protein: CASSYQGDEETQYF.